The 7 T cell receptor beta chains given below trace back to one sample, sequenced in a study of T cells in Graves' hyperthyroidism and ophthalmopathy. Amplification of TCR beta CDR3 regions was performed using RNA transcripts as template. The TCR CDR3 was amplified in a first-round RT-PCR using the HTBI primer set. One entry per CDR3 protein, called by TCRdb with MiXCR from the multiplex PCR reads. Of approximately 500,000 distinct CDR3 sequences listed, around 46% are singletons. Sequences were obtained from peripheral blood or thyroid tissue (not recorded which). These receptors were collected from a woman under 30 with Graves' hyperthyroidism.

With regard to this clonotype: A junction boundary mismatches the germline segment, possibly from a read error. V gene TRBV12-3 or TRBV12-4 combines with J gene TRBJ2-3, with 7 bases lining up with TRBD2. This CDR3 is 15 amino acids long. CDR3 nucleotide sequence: TGTGCCAGCAGTTTACGAGCGGGATTCACAGATGCGCAGTATTTT. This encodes CASSLRAGFTDAQYF.

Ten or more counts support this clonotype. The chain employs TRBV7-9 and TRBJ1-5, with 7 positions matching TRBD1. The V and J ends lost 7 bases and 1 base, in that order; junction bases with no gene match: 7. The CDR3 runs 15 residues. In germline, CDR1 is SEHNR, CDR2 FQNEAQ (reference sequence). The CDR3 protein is CASTPEGASNQPQHF. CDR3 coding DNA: TGTGCCAGCACCCCGGAGGGGGCGAGCAATCAGCCCCAGCATTTT.

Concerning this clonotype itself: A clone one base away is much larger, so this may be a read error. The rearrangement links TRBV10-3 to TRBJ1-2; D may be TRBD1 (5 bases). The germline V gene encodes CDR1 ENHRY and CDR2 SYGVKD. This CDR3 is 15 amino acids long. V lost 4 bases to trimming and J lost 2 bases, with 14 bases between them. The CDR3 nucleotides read TGTGCCATCAGTGGATACAGGATGGGGAACTATGGCTACACCTTC. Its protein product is CAISGYRMGNYGYTF.

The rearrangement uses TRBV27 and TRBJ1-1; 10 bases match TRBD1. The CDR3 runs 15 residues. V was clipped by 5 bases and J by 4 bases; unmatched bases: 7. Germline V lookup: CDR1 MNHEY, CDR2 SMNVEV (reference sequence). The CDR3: CASSLTGGASTEAFF. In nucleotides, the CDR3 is TGTGCCAGCAGTCTGACAGGGGGCGCTTCCACTGAAGCTTTCTTT.

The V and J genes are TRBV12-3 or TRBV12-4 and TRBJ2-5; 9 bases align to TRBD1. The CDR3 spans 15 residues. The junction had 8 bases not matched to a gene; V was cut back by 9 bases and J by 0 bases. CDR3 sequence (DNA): TGTGCCAGTCAAGAGGGACAGGGAAACCAAGAGACCCAGTACTTC. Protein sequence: CASQEGQGNQETQYF.

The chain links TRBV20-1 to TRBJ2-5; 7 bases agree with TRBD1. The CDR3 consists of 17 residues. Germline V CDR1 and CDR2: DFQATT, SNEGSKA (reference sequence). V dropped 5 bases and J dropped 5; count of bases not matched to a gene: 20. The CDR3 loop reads CSALGQAALGTGETQYF. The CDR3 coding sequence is TGCAGTGCTCTAGGACAGGCTGCGTTGGGCACCGGGGAGACCCAGTACTTC.

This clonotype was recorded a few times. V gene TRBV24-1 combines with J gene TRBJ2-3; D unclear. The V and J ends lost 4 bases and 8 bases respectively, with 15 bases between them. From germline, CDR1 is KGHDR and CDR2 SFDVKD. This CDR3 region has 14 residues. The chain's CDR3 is CATSDTNKPGTQYF. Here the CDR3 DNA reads TGTGCCACCAGTGACACAAACAAACCTGGTACGCAGTATTTT.